The clone carrying this T cell receptor beta chain was seen more than once but under ten times. In the source study's methods: How many nucleated cells were present was estimated from reference gene primer amplification. Generated by immunoSEQ multiplex PCR, the TCRdb table keeps only in-frame clones and is missing some. V, J and clone size reflect that table, while D and trimming were determined from the DNA. Found here are more than 200,000 clones, 83% of them singletons; the top ten hold 2% to 3%. V was shortened by 7 bases and J by 1 base, with 5 bases between the two germline ends. Germline V gives CDR1 SQVTM, CDR2 ANQGSEA. This CDR3 is 11 amino acids long. This sample was included in a study of blood T cell repertoires in COVID-19. The wider study: The study drew acute and convalescent COVID-19 samples from the United States, Italy and Spain. PBMCs, B-cell-depleted T cells, or T cells provided the cDNA or gDNA that made up the material.

This receptor was identified in a woman in her thirties or forties with active or convalescent COVID-19. Sequencing was carried out using peripheral blood. The genes are TRBV29-1 and TRBJ1-3; D remains unclear. For the CDR3, the DNA is TGCAGCGCGTTATCTGGAAACACCATATATTTT. The encoded protein is CSALSGNTIYF. Complete variable domain (other parts from reference TRBV29-1 and TRBJ1-3): SAVISQKPSRDICQRGTSLTIQCQVDSQVTMMFWYRQQPGQSLTLIATANQGSEATYESGFVIDKFPISRPNLTFSTLTVSNMSPEDSSIYLCSALSGNTIYFGEGSWLTVV.